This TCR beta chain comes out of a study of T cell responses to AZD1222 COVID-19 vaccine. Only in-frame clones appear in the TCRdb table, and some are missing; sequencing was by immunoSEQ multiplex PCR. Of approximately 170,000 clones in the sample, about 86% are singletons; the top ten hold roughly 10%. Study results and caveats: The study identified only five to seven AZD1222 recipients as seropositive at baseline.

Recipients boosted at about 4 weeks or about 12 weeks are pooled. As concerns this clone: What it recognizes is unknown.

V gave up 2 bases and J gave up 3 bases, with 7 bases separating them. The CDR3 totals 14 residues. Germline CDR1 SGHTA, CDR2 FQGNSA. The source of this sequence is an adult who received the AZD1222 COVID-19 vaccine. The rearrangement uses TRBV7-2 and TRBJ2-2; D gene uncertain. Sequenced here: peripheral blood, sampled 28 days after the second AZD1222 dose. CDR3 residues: CASSLSGYTGELFF. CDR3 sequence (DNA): TGTGCCAGCAGCTTATCTGGATACACCGGGGAGCTGTTTTTT.